This T cell receptor (beta chain) was profiled in a study of blood T cell repertoires in COVID-19. Overall study: PBMCs, B-cell-depleted T cells, or T cells were the source of the cDNA or gDNA that made up the material.

In the original workflow: The authors estimated nucleated cell counts from reference gene primer amplification. The assay was immunoSEQ multiplex PCR, and TCRdb's table has in-frame clones only and misses some. The V and J calls and clone size come from that table; D and trimming were worked out from the DNA. The sample yields 110,000 to 150,000 clones, approximately 88% seen once. CDR1 and CDR2 from the germline V gene are SNHLY and FYNNEI. V was clipped by 4 bases and J by 3 bases, with 14 bases between them. This CDR3 contains 15 residues. Material: peripheral blood. The rearrangement uses TRBV2 and TRBJ2-3; the D gene is possibly TRBD1 (6 bases). The origin of this receptor is a man aged 70-80 years with acute or convalescent COVID-19. CDR3 sequence: CASSARGDRTDTQYF. The CDR3 coding sequence is TGTGCCAGCAGTGCCCGGGGTGACAGGACAGATACGCAGTATTTT.